The 23 T cell receptor beta chains below come from one sample, sequenced in a study of CD8+CD57+ T cells in acquired aplastic anemia. For CDR3 and TCR beta VDJ profiling, genomic DNA was the template used. TCRdb independently ran MiXCR on the reads; one entry per CDR3 protein. The sample has more than 250,000 distinct CDR3 sequences; 45% to 70% are singletons. Sequenced input: sorted CD4+, CD8+, or CD8+CD57+ T cells (not recorded which) from PBMCs. The source is a human donor with severe aplastic anemia or a healthy control (not recorded which).

The V call is TRBV24-1, the J call TRBJ2-3; 9 bases are shared with TRBD1. The germline V gene has CDR1 KGHDR and CDR2 SFDVKD. This CDR3 region has 18 residues. The V segment lost 4 bases and the J segment 3 bases; nucleotides outside the gene matches: 13. The CDR3 bases are TGTGCCACCAGTGACCCGGGACAGGGAGATGGTGGGACAGATACGCAGTATTTT. Translated: CATSDPGQGDGGTDTQYF.

About this clonotype: This may come from a read error, since a much larger clone is one base off. V usage is TRBV9 and J usage is TRBJ2-4; D perhaps matches TRBD1 (5 bases). Germline V gene lookup returns CDR1 SGDLS and CDR2 YYNGEE. This CDR3 has 16 amino acids. CDR3 residues: CASSVGLQGGENIRYF. CDR3 sequence (DNA): TGTGCCAGCAGCGTAGGACTGCAGGGCGGCGAAAACATTCGGTACTTC. The entire variable domain, with the rest obtained from reference TRBV9 and TRBJ2-4, is as follows: DSGVTQTPKHLITATGQRVTLRCSPRSGDLSVYWYQQSLDQGLQFLIQYYNGEERAKGNILERFSAQQFPDLHSELNLSSLELGDSALYFCASSVGLQGGENIRYFGAGTRLSVL.

A few counts support this clonotype. The chain recombines TRBV10-2 with TRBJ2-7, with D tentatively TRBD1 (5 bases). The germline V and J ends were trimmed by 8 bases and 6 bases, with 14 bases remaining between them. Germline V CDR1 and CDR2: WSHSY, SAAADI. There are 12 residues in the CDR3. The CDR3 bases are TGCGCCAGCGGATCAGGGTTTCCCGAGCAGTACTTC. Its protein is CASGSGFPEQYF.

In its sample, this clonotype was seen a few times. This sequence joins TRBV30 and TRBJ2-3; 9 bases line up with TRBD1. This CDR3 is built from 16 residues. Per the germline V gene, CDR1 is GTSNPN and CDR2 is SVGIG (reference sequence). J was trimmed by 8 bases and V by 3 bases; bases with no gene match: 15. CDR3 in DNA: TGTGCCTGGAGCGGCGTCCAGGGACAGGGTTTGGCTACGCAGTATTTT. Encoded protein: CAWSGVQGQGLATQYF. Based on the CDR3 plus reference TRBV30 and TRBJ2-3, the full variable domain is SQTIHQWPATLVQPVGSPLSLECTVEGTSNPNLYWYRQAAGRGLQLLFYSVGIGQISSEVPQNLSASRPQDRQFILSSKKLLLSDSGFYLCAWSGVQGQGLATQYFGPGTRLTVL.

This chain joins TRBV2 and TRBJ2-5; 9 bases fit TRBD2. CDR1 and CDR2 (germline): SNHLY, FYNNEI. V lost 2 bases and J lost 4; bases outside the gene matches: 11. This CDR3 has 17 residues. CDR3 in amino acids: CASSERASGMGPETQYF. In DNA, the CDR3 is TGTGCCAGCAGTGAACGAGCTAGCGGGATGGGGCCAGAGACCCAGTACTTC.

This clonotype was picked up one time. The chain carries TRBV20-1 and TRBJ2-5; 10 bases are shared with TRBD1. The V segment lost 3 bases and the J segment 5 bases; nucleotides outside the gene matches: 9. Germline CDR1 is DFQATT and CDR2 is SNEGSKA (reference sequence). This CDR3 has 15 residues. Written as DNA, the CDR3 is TGCAGTGCTAGTCCGACAGGGGGCCTCGGGGAGACCCAGTACTTC. Protein product: CSASPTGGLGETQYF.

This clonotype was detected only a few times. The rearrangement uses TRBV15 and TRBJ2-1; D is perhaps TRBD1 (6 bases). This CDR3 contains 15 residues. Trimming pared 0 bases from V and 4 bases from J, leaving 10 bases between. CDR1 and CDR2 (germline): LNHNV, YYDKDF (reference sequence). CDR3 amino acids: CATSREQGQYNEQFF. The CDR3 DNA reads TGTGCCACCAGCAGAGAACAGGGCCAGTACAATGAGCAGTTCTTC.

In its sample, this clonotype was seen many times. The V gene is TRBV5-1, the J gene TRBJ1-4; TRBD1 matches at 9 bases. Looked up from germline, CDR1 is SGHRS and CDR2 is YFSETQ. After removal of 4 bases from V and 2 bases from J, the junction contained 9 bases not matched to a gene. The CDR3 runs to 17 residues. The CDR3 DNA sequence: TGCGCCAGCAGCGGTACAGGGGGCGCAGGGACTAATGAAAAACTGTTTTTT. Translated: CASSGTGGAGTNEKLFF.

V usage is TRBV5-1 and J usage is TRBJ2-4; D may be TRBD2 (6 bases). CDR3 length: 15 residues. Germline V gives CDR1 SGHRS, CDR2 YFSETQ. V lost 2 bases, J lost 5 bases, and 14 bases lay in between. CDR3 sequence (DNA): TGCGCCAGCAGCTTCGACCCGGGGGTGGAAAACATTCAGTACTTC. It is translated as CASSFDPGVENIQYF.

This clonotype was seen repeatedly, ten times or more. The chain recombines TRBV12-3 or TRBV12-4 with TRBJ2-5; D remains unclear. The CDR3 totals 13 residues. The V and J ends lost 6 bases and 5 bases respectively, with 13 bases between them. CDR3 in amino acids: CASSPLSGETQYF. CDR3 bases: TGTGCCAGCAGCCCACTGTCTGGGGAGACCCAGTACTTC.

This chain uses TRBV7-6 with TRBJ2-3; a possible D gene is TRBD2 (5 bases). The CDR3 covers 14 residues. The germline V and J ends were trimmed by 1 base and 3 bases, with 8 bases remaining between them. In germline, CDR1 is SGHVS, CDR2 FNYEAQ. Here the CDR3 reads CASSLGGETDTQYF. For the CDR3, the DNA is TGTGCCAGCAGCTTAGGGGGAGAAACAGATACGCAGTATTTT.

The chain links TRBV9 to TRBJ1-2; D is unresolved. This CDR3 has 12 amino acids. CDR1 is SGDLS, CDR2 YYNGEE, per germline. V was shortened by 3 bases and J by 4 bases, with 7 bases between the two germline ends. CDR3 nucleotides: TGTGCCAGCAGCGAGAGCATCTATGGCTACACCTTC. Its protein product is CASSESIYGYTF.

The chain joins TRBV7-9 to TRBJ2-3; D is possibly TRBD1 or TRBD2 (5 bases each). The ends were cut back, 2 bases at V and 4 bases at J, with 13 bases in the middle. Germline V CDR1 and CDR2: SEHNR, FQNEAQ (reference sequence). This CDR3 spans 15 amino acids. CDR3 sequence: CASSLHGAFADTQYF. CDR3 sequence (DNA): TGTGCCAGCAGCTTACACGGGGCGTTCGCAGATACGCAGTATTTT.

The rearrangement uses TRBV11-1 and TRBJ1-1; D not resolved. Trimming left V 4 bases short and J 3 bases short, with 18 bases between. From germline, CDR1 is SGHAT and CDR2 FQDESV (reference sequence). The CDR3 sequence is 16 residues long. Written as DNA, the CDR3 is TGTGCCAGCAGCTCGTTGTTGGGCGGTCAGGACACTGAAGCTTTCTTT. Amino acid sequence: CASSSLLGGQDTEAFF.

For this clonotype: Here the CDR3 omits its conserved ending phenylalanine or tryptophan, so a read error is the likely source. This chain uses TRBV7-8 with TRBJ2-2; 7 bases agree with TRBD1. Losses at the gene ends were 6 bases for V and 0 bases for J; bases not matched to a gene: 7. The CDR3 totals 16 residues. In germline, CDR1 is SGHVS, CDR2 FQNEAQ. The CDR3 DNA follows: TGTGCCAGCAGTCGGTGGGGGACAGCGAACACCGGGGAGCTGTTTTCT. It translates to CASSRWGTANTGELFS.

This clonotype was detected ten times or more. This rearrangement joins TRBV19 to TRBJ1-5; tentative D call: TRBD1 (5 bases). Germline CDR1 and CDR2: LNHDA and SQIVND (reference sequence). This CDR3 region has 14 residues. Trimming shortened V by 1 base and J by 5 bases, and 9 bases separated the two germline ends. This CDR3 is CASSIGGRDQPQHF. The CDR3 nucleotides read TGTGCCAGTAGTATAGGGGGCAGGGATCAGCCCCAGCATTTT. Supplemented by reference TRBV19 and TRBJ1-5, the full variable domain reads DGGITQSPKYLFRKEGQNVTLSCEQNLNHDAMYWYRQDPGQGLRLIYYSQIVNDFQKGDIAEGYSVSREKKESFPLTVTSAQKNPTAFYLCASSIGGRDQPQHFGDGTRLSIL.

This clonotype showed up many times. The chain links TRBV5-6 to TRBJ1-2, with D unclear. CDR3 length: 15 residues. Per germline, CDR1 SGHDT and CDR2 YYEEEE. The ends were cut back, 3 bases at V and 7 bases at J, with 19 bases in the middle. The chain's CDR3 is CASSYYREPRAGYTF. The CDR3 DNA reads as TGTGCCAGCAGCTACTACCGGGAACCAAGGGCTGGCTACACCTTC.

The rearrangement links TRBV24-1 to TRBJ2-7; D unresolved. Germline loops: CDR1 KGHDR, CDR2 SFDVKD. Trimming pared 9 bases from V and 0 bases from J, leaving 11 bases between. This CDR3 spans 13 amino acids. CDR3 sequence (DNA): TGTGCCACCCGTGCGTCGGACTCCTACGAGCAGTACTTC. Its translation: CATRASDSYEQYF.

This chain connects TRBV25-1 to TRBJ1-3; 9 bases align to TRBD1. The V and J ends lost 2 bases and 8 bases, in that order; junction bases with no gene match: 13. CDR1 and CDR2 from the germline V gene are MGHDK and SYGVNS. This CDR3 has 17 amino acids. The CDR3 sequence is CASSEGNRGQYGYTIYF. The CDR3 DNA reads as TGTGCCAGCAGTGAAGGGAACAGGGGGCAATATGGCTACACCATATATTTT. Full variable domain (outside the CDR3, taken from reference TRBV25-1 and TRBJ1-3): EADIYQTPRYLVIGTGKKITLECSQTMGHDKMYWYQQDPGMELHLIHYSYGVNSTEKGDLSSESTVSRIRTEHFPLTLESARPSHTSQYLCASSEGNRGQYGYTIYFGEGSWLTVV.

The chain couples TRBV11-3 to TRBJ2-7; TRBD2 matches at 8 bases. V lost 5 bases and J lost 4; bases outside the gene matches: 4. The CDR3 totals 13 residues. Per germline, CDR1 SGHNT and CDR2 YENEEA. The CDR3 protein is CASSKERGYEQYF. In DNA, the CDR3 is TGTGCCAGCAGCAAGGAGCGGGGGTACGAGCAGTACTTC.

The rearrangement links TRBV20-1 to TRBJ2-1, with 8 bases matching TRBD2. V was clipped by 5 bases and J by 6 bases; unmatched bases: 9. CDR1 is DFQATT, CDR2 SNEGSKA, per germline (reference sequence). There are 14 residues in the CDR3. CDR3 DNA: TGCAGTGCTGGTAATAGCGGGATCCGCAATGAGCAGTTCTTC. Translation gives CSAGNSGIRNEQFF.

This clonotype has more than one count but fewer than ten. The V and J genes are TRBV29-1 and TRBJ1-3, with unresolved D. The germline V gene has CDR1 SQVTM and CDR2 ANQGSEA. Between the trimmed V and J ends, which lost 2 bases and 0 bases, there was a span of 5 bases. The CDR3 is made up of 13 amino acids. CDR3 bases: TGCAGCGTTGAACAGATCTCTGGAAACACCATATATTTT. It encodes CSVEQISGNTIYF.

As regards this clonotype: This may arise from a read error, as a much more abundant clone is one base away. The chain joins TRBV4-2 to TRBJ2-1, with a weak D call TRBD2 (7 bases). Germline V gene lookup returns CDR1 LGHNA and CDR2 YNFKEQ. CDR3 length: 15 residues. The CDR3 nucleotides are TGTGCCAGCAGCCAAGTTCGGGGGGCGGGGAATGAGCAGTCCTTC. Translating gives CASSQVRGAGNEQSF.